This T cell receptor (beta chain) was documented in a study of T-cell memory formation after mild COVID-19. Study at large: Among the donors, TCR clusters were largely specific to each donor.

A single record per CDR3 protein comes from TCRdb applying MiXCR to the 5' RACE reads. The profile covers 110,000 to 150,000 distinct CDR3 sequences, with 20% to 25% appearing a single time and 24% taken by the ten largest. This CDR3 comprises 14 residues. This clonotype was seen a few times. V is TRBV21-1 and J is TRBJ2-5; the D segment call TRBD1 is taken from the table without a DNA check. TRBV21-1 is a pseudogene. Sample: PBMCs or a T cell subset sorted from them (not recorded which). The receptor comes from an adult woman who had mild COVID-19 (a few samples of this study predate the infection). Cell type and time point are not known. The CDR3 sequence is CASSEERGHETQYF. The CDR3, as DNA: TGTGCCAGCAGCGAGGAACGGGGGCACGAGACCCAGTACTTC.